This T cell receptor beta chain was documented in a study of T cells in Graves' hyperthyroidism and ophthalmopathy. Study-level background: Peripheral blood was secured at the point of initial diagnosis, before any treatment.

The source material, RNA transcripts, was used to amplify TCR beta CDR3 regions. The study used the HTBI primer set for a first-round RT-PCR of the TCR CDR3. MiXCR was run by TCRdb on the multiplex PCR reads, yielding one entry per CDR3 protein. The top ten hold around 32% of the sample, which has some 320,000 distinct CDR3 sequences, roughly an eighth seen once. The junction had 4 bases not matched to a gene; V was cut back by 0 bases and J by 5 bases. Germline V gene sequence: CDR1 DFQATT, CDR2 SNEGSKA (reference sequence). The CDR3 is 14 residues long. The V gene is TRBV20-1, the J gene TRBJ2-5; 9 bases agree with TRBD2. This sequence was found in a woman in her 40s with Graves' ophthalmopathy. Sequencing used blood. The CDR3 loop reads CSARDRTSVETQYF. CDR3 coding DNA: TGCAGTGCTAGAGATCGGACTAGCGTGGAGACCCAGTACTTC.